Below, 20 T cell receptor beta chains from the same sample are listed, as sequenced in a study of OX40 agonist ivuxolimab in advanced cancers. The method was immunoSEQ multiplex PCR; TCRdb's version includes in-frame clones alone and lacks a portion of them. The sample carries tens of thousands of clones, 75% to 95% recorded once. Sequenced material: CD4+ or CD8+ T cells sorted from blood, taken in a trial of the OX40 agonist ivuxolimab. The receptor source for this set is an adult with an advanced solid tumor such as melanoma, head and neck, liver or kidney cancer.

This rearrangement joins TRBV29-1 to TRBJ2-7, with D hard to call. The CDR3 is 14 amino acids. In germline, CDR1 is SQVTM, CDR2 ANQGSEA. Trimming pared 2 bases from V and 4 bases from J, leaving 15 bases between. This CDR3 reads CSVERLAGNYEQYF. DNA for the CDR3: TGCAGCGTTGAACGCTTGGCAGGAAATTACGAGCAGTACTTC.

This clone was counted once. The chain combines TRBV7-2 with TRBJ2-1; 7 bases map to TRBD1. The J segment lost 5 bases and the V segment lost 4 bases, leaving 8 bases of the junction unmatched. The CDR3 is 15 residues long. The germline CDR1 and CDR2 sequences are SGHTA and FQGNSA. DNA of the CDR3: TGTGCCAGCAGCTCAGCCGGGACAGACCACAATGAGCAGTTCTTC. This codes for CASSSAGTDHNEQFF.

The chain carries TRBV29-1 and TRBJ1-2; D is undetermined. CDR1 is SQVTM and CDR2 is ANQGSEA in the germline V gene. The CDR3 has 12 amino acids. Trimming cost V 3 bases and J 4 bases, with 9 bases left between them. CDR3 residues: CSVDSPSYGYTF. The CDR3 region has the DNA TGCAGCGTTGACAGCCCGTCCTATGGCTACACCTTC.

The gene calls are TRBV9 and TRBJ2-4; D not certain. Per germline, CDR1 SGDLS and CDR2 YYNGEE. V was trimmed by 0 bases and J by 0 bases, leaving 13 bases between them. The CDR3 loop spans 17 amino acids. Here the CDR3 DNA reads TGTGCCAGCAGCGTAGAGCCCGTCAGCTTAGCCAAAAACATTCAGTACTTC. Translated: CASSVEPVSLAKNIQYF.

The chain is built from TRBV28 and TRBJ2-2; D remains ambiguous. This CDR3 has 14 residues. CDR1 is MDHEN and CDR2 is SYDVKM in the germline V gene. V dropped 6 bases and J dropped 7 bases, with 15 bases sitting between them. Here the CDR3 DNA reads TGTGCCAGCAGCCCCGGCCCAGTTGGCGGGGAGCTGTTTTTT. As protein: CASSPGPVGGELFF.

In the case of this clone: One junction end does not reproduce the germline sequence, and a read error may be involved. The rearrangement links TRBV6-5 to TRBJ2-2; 9 bases are a match to TRBD2. The CDR3 sequence is 16 residues long. CDR1 and CDR2 from the germline V gene are MNHEY and SVGAGI. This CDR3 is CASSYSSLAGTGELFF. The CDR3 nucleotides read TGTGCCAGCAGCTACTCGTCCCTAGCGGGAACCGGGGAGCTGTTTTTT.

This clone was seen a few times. The rearrangement joins TRBV29-1 to TRBJ1-5; no firm D call. The germline V and J ends were trimmed by 2 bases and 7 bases, with 12 bases remaining between them. The CDR3 loop spans 13 amino acids. Germline values: CDR1 SQVTM, CDR2 ANQGSEA. The CDR3 nucleotides read TGCAGCGTTGAACTTCCGACACGACAGCCCCAGCATTTT. It encodes CSVELPTRQPQHF.

The chain combines TRBV27 with TRBJ2-3; 11 bases are shared with TRBD2. With V trimmed by 3 bases and J by 5 bases, 10 bases remained unmatched. The CDR3 spans 17 residues. Germline CDR1 and CDR2: MNHEY and SMNVEV (reference sequence). For the CDR3, the DNA is TGTGCCAGCAGTTTTCGGCTAGCGGGAGGTCGGGGAGATACGCAGTATTTT. Amino acids: CASSFRLAGGRGDTQYF.

This clone was counted a single time. This sequence joins TRBV5-1 and TRBJ2-1; TRBD2 matches 10 bases. Germline values: CDR1 SGHRS, CDR2 YFSETQ. The CDR3 is made up of 16 amino acids. Trimming removed 0 bases from V and 9 bases from J; junction bases left unmatched: 9. CDR3 in amino acids: CASSLAPSGSSGEQFF. The CDR3 bases are TGCGCCAGCAGCTTGGCTCCTAGCGGGAGTAGTGGTGAGCAGTTCTTC.

This clone was counted once. This chain uses TRBV7-2 with TRBJ2-7; weak D call: TRBD1 (6 bases). The CDR3 consists of 14 residues. Germline lookup yields CDR1 SGHTA and CDR2 FQGNSA. The germline V and J ends were trimmed by 0 bases and 3 bases, with 9 bases remaining between them. The CDR3 reads CASSLAWGLYEQYF. CDR3 nucleotide sequence: TGTGCCAGCAGCTTAGCCTGGGGGCTCTACGAGCAGTACTTC.

Remarks on this clone: The junction differs from germline at one of its ends, possibly a read error. V gene TRBV7-7 combines with J gene TRBJ2-1, with TRBD2 matching 13 bases. CDR1 and CDR2 (germline): SSHAT, FNYEAQ (reference sequence). CDR3 length: 15 amino acids. CDR3 in DNA: TGTGCTAGCAGTCTCTGGACTAGCGGGAGCTATGAGCAGTTCTTC. It yields the protein CASSLWTSGSYEQFF.

The chain recombines TRBV6-1 with TRBJ2-6; D is unclear. Per germline, CDR1 MNHNS and CDR2 SASEGT. This CDR3 is 13 amino acids long. V shed 7 bases and J shed 0 bases, with 4 bases lying between them. The CDR3 nucleotides are TGTGCCAGCAAGGCCTCTGGGGCCAACGTCCTGACTTTC. Encoded protein: CASKASGANVLTF.

The chain uses TRBV11-2 and TRBJ2-6; D is unclear. CDR3 length: 17 residues. The germline V gene encodes CDR1 SGHAT and CDR2 FQNNGV. With 3 bases removed from V and 0 bases from J, the gap between germline ends came to 12 bases. The CDR3 sequence is CASSFGYQSSGANVLTF. The CDR3 region has the DNA TGTGCCAGCAGCTTTGGCTACCAGAGCTCTGGGGCCAACGTCCTGACTTTC.

The CDR3 DNA reads as TGTGCCAGCAGTCCGGGACAGGGTCAGCCCCAGCATTTT. It specifies CASSPGQGQPQHF. V and J are TRBV6-4 and TRBJ1-5; TRBD1 matches 9 bases. J gave up 6 bases and V 5 bases, and 2 bases lay outside the gene matches. The CDR3 length is 13 residues. Germline values: CDR1 MRHNA, CDR2 SNTAGT.

Details on this clone: Distinct nucleotide sequences in the sample also encode this CDR3. The genes are TRBV4-1 and TRBJ2-7; TRBD2 might be the D (6 bases). This CDR3 spans 15 amino acids. Germline CDR1 and CDR2: MGHRA and YSYEKL. V shed 3 bases and J shed 0 bases, with 12 bases lying between them. CDR3 loop: CASSQGGVSSYEQYF. In DNA form, the CDR3 reads TGCGCCAGCAGCCAGGGAGGCGTCAGCTCCTACGAGCAGTACTTC.

The chain is built from TRBV5-6 and TRBJ2-7; 11 bases match TRBD2. CDR1 is SGHDT and CDR2 is YYEEEE in the germline V gene. V dropped 6 bases and J dropped 4; count of bases not matched to a gene: 15. The CDR3 is made up of 17 amino acids. The CDR3 sequence is CASTASGRPPSSYEQYF. CDR3 coding DNA: TGTGCCAGCACAGCTAGCGGGAGGCCACCTTCCTCTTACGAGCAGTACTTC.

The V and J genes are TRBV29-1 and TRBJ2-1, with TRBD2 as a possible D gene (6 bases). V shed 4 bases and J shed 5 bases, with 12 bases lying between them. This CDR3 has 13 residues. CDR1 SQVTM and CDR2 ANQGSEA come from the germline V gene. In DNA, the CDR3 is TGCAGCGTTGCGTCTAGCGCGAACAATGAGCAGTTCTTC. This codes for CSVASSANNEQFF.

This clone was seen a few times. The rearrangement uses TRBV30 and TRBJ1-5; D is unresolved. Germline loops: CDR1 GTSNPN, CDR2 SVGIG (reference sequence). The CDR3 length is 12 residues. With 1 base removed from V and 6 bases from J, the gap between germline ends came to 7 bases. The CDR3 loop reads CAWSDGFQPQHF. The DNA of the CDR3 is TGTGCCTGGAGTGACGGGTTTCAGCCCCAGCATTTT.

The genes are TRBV28 and TRBJ2-7; D is uncertain. V lost 6 bases and J lost 3, with 6 bases in between. Germline CDR1 and CDR2: MDHEN and SYDVKM. The CDR3 loop spans 11 amino acids. The CDR3 nucleotides are TGTGCCAGCAGCCCCTACTACGAGCAGTACTTC. Protein: CASSPYYEQYF.

This chain connects TRBV29-1 to TRBJ2-5; D is perhaps TRBD1 (7 bases). The germline V and J ends were trimmed by 2 bases and 5 bases, with 12 bases remaining between them. Per germline, CDR1 SQVTM and CDR2 ANQGSEA. The CDR3 loop spans 13 amino acids. The DNA of the CDR3 is TGCAGCGTTGAAAAGGGGGCGGGGGAGACCCAGTACTTC. Encoded protein: CSVEKGAGETQYF.